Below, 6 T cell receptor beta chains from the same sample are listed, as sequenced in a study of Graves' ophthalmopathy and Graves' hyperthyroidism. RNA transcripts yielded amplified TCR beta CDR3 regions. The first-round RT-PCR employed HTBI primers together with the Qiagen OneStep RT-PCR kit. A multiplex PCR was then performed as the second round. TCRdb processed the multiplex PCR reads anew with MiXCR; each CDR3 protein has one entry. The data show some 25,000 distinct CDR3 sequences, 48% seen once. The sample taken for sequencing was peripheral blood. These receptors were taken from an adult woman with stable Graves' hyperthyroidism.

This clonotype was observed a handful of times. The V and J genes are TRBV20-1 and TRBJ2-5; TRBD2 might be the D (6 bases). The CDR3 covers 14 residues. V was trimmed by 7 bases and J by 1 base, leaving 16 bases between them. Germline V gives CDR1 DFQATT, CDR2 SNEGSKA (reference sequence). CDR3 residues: CSEGRSMVQETQYF. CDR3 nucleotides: TGCAGTGAAGGGAGGTCCATGGTCCAAGAGACCCAGTACTTC.

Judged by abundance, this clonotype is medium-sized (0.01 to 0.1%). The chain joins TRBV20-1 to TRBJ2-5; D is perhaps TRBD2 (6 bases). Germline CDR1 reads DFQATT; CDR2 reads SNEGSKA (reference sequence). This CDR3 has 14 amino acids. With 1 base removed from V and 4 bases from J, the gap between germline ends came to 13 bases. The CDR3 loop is CSARGGDWRETQYF. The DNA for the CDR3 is TGCAGTGCTAGAGGAGGGGACTGGCGAGAGACCCAGTACTTC.

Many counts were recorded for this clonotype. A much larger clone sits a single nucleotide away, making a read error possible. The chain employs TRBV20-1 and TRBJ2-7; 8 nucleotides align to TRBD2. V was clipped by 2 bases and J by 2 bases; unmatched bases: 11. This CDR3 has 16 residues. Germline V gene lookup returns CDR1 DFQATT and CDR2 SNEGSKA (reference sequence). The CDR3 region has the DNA TGCAGTGCTAGATCTACTAGCGGTCTCCACGCCTACGAGCAGTACTTC. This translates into CSARSTSGLHAYEQYF.

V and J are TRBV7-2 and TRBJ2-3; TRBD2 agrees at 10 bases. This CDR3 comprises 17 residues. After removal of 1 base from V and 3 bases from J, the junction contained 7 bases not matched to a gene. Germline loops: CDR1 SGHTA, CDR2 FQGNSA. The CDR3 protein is CASSLVSGTSETDTQYF. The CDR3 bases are TGTGCCAGCAGCTTAGTTAGCGGGACTAGCGAGACAGATACGCAGTATTTT.

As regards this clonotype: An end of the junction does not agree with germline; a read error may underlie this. The CDR3 sequence: CASSLTVGASSCEQYF. CDR3 coding DNA: TGTGCCAGCAGCTTAACGGTGGGGGCCTCGTCCTGCGAGCAGTACTTC. The rearrangement uses TRBV7-2 and TRBJ2-7; possible D gene TRBD1, 6 bases. Germline V gene lookup returns CDR1 SGHTA and CDR2 FQGNSA. This CDR3 region has 16 residues.

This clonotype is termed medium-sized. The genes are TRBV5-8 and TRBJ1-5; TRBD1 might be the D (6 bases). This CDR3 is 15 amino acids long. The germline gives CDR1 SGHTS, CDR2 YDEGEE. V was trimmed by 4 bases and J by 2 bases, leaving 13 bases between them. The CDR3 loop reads CASSLTGRGNQPQHF. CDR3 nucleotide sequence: TGTGCCAGCAGCCTAACAGGGAGGGGCAATCAGCCCCAGCATTTT.